These 28 T cell receptor beta chains were all obtained from the same sample, sequenced in a study of response to subunit inactivated influenza vaccine. TCRdb itself ran the RT-PCR reads through MiXCR, one entry per CDR3 protein. The table records about 620,000 distinct CDR3 sequences, roughly 10% of them present only once. This sample also belongs to another study, concerning T cells expressing NK-cell markers. That work states: 5'RACE template switching with UMIs generated TCR beta cDNA.

This specimen consisted of PBMCs from blood, obtained on the day of vaccination. The receptors were sampled from a man in his forties or fifties who received an inactivated influenza vaccine.

This clonotype occurred a few times. V is TRBV27 and J is TRBJ2-7, with D possibly being TRBD1 (6 bases). The ends were cut back, 3 bases at V and 1 base at J, with 10 bases in the middle. The CDR3 totals 14 residues. Germline loops: CDR1 MNHEY, CDR2 SMNVEV (reference sequence). The CDR3 DNA sequence: TGTGCCAGCAGTTTGCGGACAGCATCCTACGAGCAGTACTTC. Translated, it gives CASSLRTASYEQYF.

The rearrangement uses TRBV6-1 and TRBJ2-6, with D maybe TRBD1 (6 bases). CDR3 length: 15 amino acids. The germline V gene encodes CDR1 MNHNS and CDR2 SASEGT. V lost 2 bases and J 4 bases, leaving 9 bases between the germline ends. In DNA form, the CDR3 reads TGTGCCAGCAGTGAAACAGGGTCCGGGGCCAACGTCCTGACTTTC. Translation gives CASSETGSGANVLTF.

In its sample, this clonotype was seen many times. The chain carries TRBV12-3 or TRBV12-4 and TRBJ2-3; D may be TRBD1 (5 bases). The CDR3 is made up of 14 amino acids. V dropped 3 bases and J dropped 4 bases, with 11 bases sitting between them. The CDR3 DNA follows: TGTGCCAGCAGTTTGTTCTGGGGCCCAGATACGCAGTATTTT. It is translated as CASSLFWGPDTQYF.

This chain links TRBV6-1 with TRBJ2-7; the D is unclear. Per the germline V gene, CDR1 is MNHNS and CDR2 is SASEGT. V lost 6 bases to trimming and J lost 2 bases, with 17 bases between them. CDR3 size: 15 residues. CDR3 residues: CASSAGTAPTYEQYF. The CDR3 nucleotides read TGTGCCAGCAGCGCCGGCACAGCTCCTACCTACGAGCAGTACTTC.

The chain uses TRBV11-2 and TRBJ2-5, with D perhaps given as TRBD1 or TRBD2 (5 bases each). Germline CDR1 reads SGHAT; CDR2 reads FQNNGV. The V gene lost 0 bases and the J gene lost 5 bases, with 16 bases spanning the gap. This CDR3 is built from 16 residues. The CDR3 nucleotides are TGTGCCAGCAGCTTAGACCCGTCCCAGGGACGGGAGACCCAGTACTTC. As protein: CASSLDPSQGRETQYF.

This clonotype was counted only a few times. The chain joins TRBV12-3 or TRBV12-4 to TRBJ2-3; D is uncertain. This CDR3 spans 13 amino acids. With 5 bases removed from V and 0 bases from J, the gap between germline ends came to 6 bases. CDR3 coding DNA: TGTGCCAGCAGTCACCGCAGCACAGATACGCAGTATTTT. Its protein is CASSHRSTDTQYF.

This clonotype was seen repeatedly, ten times or more. This chain connects TRBV5-1 to TRBJ2-7, with D unclear. Germline V gene sequence: CDR1 SGHRS, CDR2 YFSETQ. Trimming removed 1 base from V and 0 bases from J, with 11 bases in between. CDR3 length equals 15 residues. DNA of the CDR3: TGCGCCAGCAGCTTGAAGGGTCCCCTCTCCTACGAGCAGTACTTC. Translated, it gives CASSLKGPLSYEQYF.

The gene calls are TRBV7-8 and TRBJ1-4; no reliable D call. Deletions cut 5 bases from V and 10 bases from J, with 17 bases between. In germline, CDR1 is SGHVS, CDR2 FQNEAQ. CDR3 length equals 14 residues. The CDR3: CASSARPPGGKLFF. For the CDR3, the DNA is TGTGCCAGCAGCGCCAGACCGCCAGGTGGAAAACTGTTTTTT.

This clonotype was seen more than once but under ten times. The chain has TRBV12-3 or TRBV12-4 and TRBJ2-3; 9 bases agree with TRBD1. With 5 bases clipped from V and 8 bases from J, the junction kept 8 bases outside the gene matches. The CDR3 has 14 residues. This CDR3 reads CASSRAGTGITQYF. In DNA, the CDR3 is TGTGCCAGCAGTCGAGCCGGGACAGGGATTACGCAGTATTTT.

This clonotype was found a few times. This chain connects TRBV7-2 to TRBJ2-4, with 9 bases fitting TRBD1. Germline assignment: CDR1 SGHTA and CDR2 FQGNSA. V lost 6 bases, J lost 6 bases, and 12 bases stayed unmatched. This CDR3 is built from 16 residues. The CDR3 protein is CASSPRWTGDGNIQYF. Written as DNA, the CDR3 is TGTGCCAGCAGTCCTAGATGGACAGGGGATGGAAACATTCAGTACTTC.

This clonotype was seen ten or more times. The chain employs TRBV10-3 and TRBJ2-7; TRBD1 or TRBD2 may be the D gene (6 bases each). Germline V lookup: CDR1 ENHRY, CDR2 SYGVKD. V was cut by 6 bases and J by 5 bases, with 20 bases left in between. The length of the CDR3 is 15 residues. This CDR3 is CAISGGGRAANEQYF. The CDR3 DNA is TGTGCCATCAGCGGAGGGGGGCGAGCCGCCAACGAGCAGTACTTC.

This clonotype was found a few times. The CDR3 nucleotides read TGTGCCAGCAGTGATGCCGGGACGGCTTCCTACGAGCAGTACTTC. Translation: CASSDAGTASYEQYF. The chain employs TRBV28 and TRBJ2-7; D assignment may be TRBD1 or TRBD2 (5 bases each). In germline, CDR1 is MDHEN, CDR2 SYDVKM. The CDR3 has 15 amino acids. Trimming took 5 bases from V and 1 from J, leaving 15 bases between them. The full variable domain, with the rest looked up from reference TRBV28 and TRBJ2-7, is DVKVTQSSRYLVKRTGEKVFLECVQDMDHENMFWYRQDPGLGLRLIYFSYDVKMKEKGDIPEGYSVSREKKERFSLILESASTNQTSMYLCASSDAGTASYEQYFGPGTRLTVT.

In its sample, this clonotype was seen a few times. This chain joins TRBV11-2 and TRBJ1-4; D is unresolved. V shed 1 base and J shed 4 bases, with 16 bases lying between them. The CDR3 has 17 amino acids. Germline V gene data show CDR1 as SGHAT and CDR2 as FQNNGV. In nucleotides, the CDR3 is TGTGCCAGCAGCTTAGTCCGGTTGGGCAGCCTTAATGAAAAACTGTTTTTT. Translation: CASSLVRLGSLNEKLFF.

There are many counts of this clonotype. The chain couples TRBV20-1 to TRBJ1-2, with D perhaps matching TRBD1 (6 bases). The CDR3 sequence is 15 residues long. CDR1 is DFQATT and CDR2 is SNEGSKA in the germline V gene (reference sequence). The V end was cut by 0 bases, the J end by 3 bases, with 14 bases between. The CDR3 DNA is TGCAGTGCTAGAGATACACAGGGACCCCACTATGGCTACACCTTC. It yields the protein CSARDTQGPHYGYTF.

This chain's CDR3 is CASSLVVGSSYEQYF. The CDR3 nucleotides read TGTGCCAGCAGCTTAGTGGTCGGAAGCTCCTACGAGCAGTACTTC. The V gene is TRBV7-8, the J gene TRBJ2-7; the D is unclear. V shed 1 base and J shed 0 bases, with 10 bases lying between them. The CDR3 loop spans 15 amino acids. CDR1 and CDR2 (germline): SGHVS, FQNEAQ. Looking up the rest from reference TRBV7-8 and TRBJ2-7 gives the full variable domain: GAGVSQSPRYKVAKRGQDVALRCDPISGHVSLFWYQQALGQGPEFLTYFQNEAQLDKSGLPSDRFFAERPEGSVSTLKIQRTQQEDSAVYLCASSLVVGSSYEQYFGPGTRLTVT.

This clonotype was detected a few times. The rearrangement uses TRBV12-3 or TRBV12-4 and TRBJ2-5; 9 positions agree with TRBD1. This CDR3 has 15 residues. Trimming removed 7 bases from V and 4 bases from J; junction bases left unmatched: 10. The DNA of the CDR3 is TGTGCCAGCACGCTCACAGGGGGCGGCAGAGAGACCCAGTACTTC. It is translated as CASTLTGGGRETQYF.

V and J are TRBV6-7 and TRBJ1-4; TRBD1 agrees at 7 bases. TRBV6-7 is an ORF, with its function uncertain. With V trimmed by 5 bases and J by 10 bases, 16 bases remained unmatched. This CDR3 is built from 16 residues. CDR3 sequence (DNA): TGTGCCAGCAGTCACACCGACAGGGTTATTAGGGGAAAACTGTTTTTT. Encoded protein: CASSHTDRVIRGKLFF.

The table lists this clonotype with a few counts. The genes are TRBV12-3 or TRBV12-4 and TRBJ1-4; TRBD1 matches 7 bases. The V segment lost 4 bases and the J segment 8 bases; nucleotides outside the gene matches: 4. This CDR3 is built from 13 residues. This chain's CDR3 is CASSSSGGEKLFF. For the CDR3, the DNA is TGTGCCAGCAGTTCCTCAGGGGGGGAAAAACTGTTTTTT.

This chain connects TRBV29-1 to TRBJ2-5; D perhaps matches TRBD1 (5 bases). CDR1 is SQVTM and CDR2 is ANQGSEA in the germline V gene. Trimming shortened V by 2 bases and J by 13 bases, and 14 bases separated the two germline ends. The CDR3 is 11 amino acids. CDR3 in DNA: TGCAGCGTTGAACCAGGGTTCGTTCGGTACTTC. It encodes CSVEPGFVRYF.

The chain is built from TRBV20-1 and TRBJ2-1, with 12 bases identical to TRBD2. J lost 7 bases, V lost 1 base, and 2 bases had no gene match. Germline CDR1 DFQATT, CDR2 SNEGSKA (reference sequence). The CDR3 contains 14 residues. CDR3 sequence (DNA): TGCAGTGCTAGAGCCACTAGCGGGAGGAATGAGCAGTTCTTC. It specifies CSARATSGRNEQFF.

This clonotype appeared a few times. The chain joins TRBV28 to TRBJ2-1; either TRBD1 or TRBD2 may fit D (6 bases each). V gave up 1 base and J gave up 0 bases, with 10 bases separating them. This CDR3 is 16 amino acids long. Per the germline V gene, CDR1 is MDHEN and CDR2 is SYDVKM. The CDR3 loop reads CASSLSGGLSYNEQFF. CDR3 bases: TGTGCCAGCAGTTTATCCGGGGGCCTCTCCTACAATGAGCAGTTCTTC.

This chain links TRBV27 with TRBJ1-1; a weak D match, TRBD1 (5 bases). Germline V gives CDR1 MNHEY, CDR2 SMNVEV (reference sequence). CDR3 size: 14 residues. With 5 bases removed from V and 0 bases from J, the gap between germline ends came to 10 bases. Here the CDR3 reads CASSIGGMNTEAFF. CDR3 DNA sequence: TGTGCCAGCAGTATCGGGGGTATGAACACTGAAGCTTTCTTT.

This clonotype was counted at least ten times. The chain couples TRBV7-2 to TRBJ2-3; D gene unclear. V lost 8 bases, J lost 5 bases, and 5 bases lay in between. CDR3 length: 10 residues. CDR1 and CDR2 from the germline V gene are SGHTA and FQGNSA. CDR3 bases: TGTGCCAGCCAAGGAGATACGCAGTATTTT. Protein sequence: CASQGDTQYF.

This clonotype was observed many times. The genes are TRBV20-1 and TRBJ2-5; 12 bases map to TRBD2. The trim removed 4 bases at V and 4 bases at J, leaving 7 bases unmatched. The CDR3 is made up of 15 amino acids. Germline assignment: CDR1 DFQATT and CDR2 SNEGSKA (reference sequence). The CDR3, as DNA: TGCAGTGCTACCTCGACTAGCGGGAGCCTAGAGACCCAGTACTTC. Residues: CSATSTSGSLETQYF.

This clonotype was picked up a small number of times. V is TRBV28 and J is TRBJ2-3, with 10 bases lining up with TRBD1. CDR3 length equals 16 residues. The junction had 4 bases not matched to a gene; V was cut back by 3 bases and J by 1 base. Germline values: CDR1 MDHEN, CDR2 SYDVKM. CDR3 protein: CASSLTGGAGTDTQYF. CDR3 nucleotide sequence: TGTGCCAGCAGTTTGACAGGGGGCGCAGGCACAGATACGCAGTATTTT.

The sample holds a few counts of this clonotype. This rearrangement joins TRBV7-9 to TRBJ1-5, with D perhaps TRBD1 (5 bases). Germline CDR1 SEHNR, CDR2 FQNEAQ (reference sequence). This CDR3 has 16 residues. The V end lost 4 bases, the J end lost 3 bases, and 16 bases lay between the germline ends. Written as DNA, the CDR3 is TGTGCCAGCAGCTCTGATCGAGGGACTGTCAATCAGCCCCAGCATTTT. Amino acid sequence: CASSSDRGTVNQPQHF.

This clonotype turned up a few times. CDR3 DNA: TGTGCCAGCAGCGCGGCGGGACTTATGGTGGAGCAGTACTTC. It encodes CASSAAGLMVEQYF. The chain uses TRBV3-1 and TRBJ2-7; the D gene is possibly TRBD2 (6 bases). The CDR3 sequence is 14 residues long. V lost 5 bases and J 7 bases, leaving 18 bases between the germline ends. Looked up from germline, CDR1 is LGHDT and CDR2 is YNNKEL (reference sequence).

The chain is built from TRBV7-2 and TRBJ2-5, with 7 bases identical to TRBD2. The J segment lost 0 bases and the V segment lost 5 bases, leaving 9 bases of the junction unmatched. The CDR3 is made up of 16 amino acids. CDR1 and CDR2 (germline): SGHTA, FQGNSA. CDR3 loop: CASSVQKRDYQETQYF. CDR3 coding DNA: TGTGCCAGCAGCGTACAAAAGCGGGACTACCAAGAGACCCAGTACTTC. The full variable domain, in which reference TRBV7-2 and TRBJ2-5 provide the parts outside the CDR3, is GAGVSQSPSNKVTEKGKDVELRCDPISGHTALYWYRQSLGQGLEFLIYFQGNSAPDKSGLPSDRFSAERTGGSVSTLTIQRTQQEDSAVYLCASSVQKRDYQETQYFGPGTRLLVL.